These 24 T cell receptor beta chains originate from one sample sequenced in a study of CD8 T cells in ankylosing spondylitis. TCRdb called the 5' RACE reads again in MiXCR, with one record for every CDR3 protein. The sample carries over 30,000 distinct CDR3 sequences, approximately 10% recorded once. Sequenced input: synovial fluid, either unsorted or a sorted T cell fraction (not recorded which). The receptors originated from a male donor with ankylosing spondylitis.

The CDR3 DNA reads TGTGCCAGCAGTGGATCCACAGATACGCAGTATTTT. Translating it yields CASSGSTDTQYF. V is TRBV25-1 and J is TRBJ2-3; no clear D gene. The V and J ends lost 4 bases and 2 bases respectively, with 4 bases between them. The CDR3 has 12 amino acids. In germline, CDR1 is MGHDK, CDR2 SYGVNS.

The chain recombines TRBV7-3 with TRBJ2-1, with 7 bases matching TRBD2. The CDR3 runs to 14 residues. The germline V gene encodes CDR1 SGHTA and CDR2 FQGTGA. With V trimmed by 2 bases and J by 10 bases, 8 bases remained unmatched. DNA for the CDR3: TGTGCCAGCAGCTTAGTTAACTCGGGGGGAGAGCAGTTCTTC. Translation gives CASSLVNSGGEQFF.

This clonotype was observed a single time. The V and J genes are TRBV7-9 and TRBJ2-6; D is ambiguous. Trimming left V 6 bases short and J 4 bases short, with 13 bases between. Per the germline V gene, CDR1 is SEHNR and CDR2 is FQNEAQ (reference sequence). The CDR3 length is 15 residues. The CDR3 reads CASRAYGGGANVLTF. The CDR3 nucleotides are TGTGCCAGCAGAGCCTACGGTGGCGGGGCCAACGTCCTGACTTTC.

This clonotype was picked up a small number of times. The V and J genes are TRBV12-3 or TRBV12-4 and TRBJ1-2; weak D call: TRBD1 (6 bases). Trimming took 4 bases from V and 8 from J, leaving 17 bases between them. The CDR3 consists of 14 residues. The CDR3 sequence is CASSSGAGVSGYTF. DNA of the CDR3: TGTGCCAGCAGTTCCGGGGCAGGGGTGAGCGGCTACACCTTC.

The chain links TRBV19 to TRBJ2-3; D is unresolved. CDR3 length: 13 amino acids. Germline V gives CDR1 LNHDA, CDR2 SQIVND (reference sequence). V gave up 9 bases and J gave up 0 bases, with 10 bases separating them. This CDR3 reads CARSERSTDTQYF. Written as DNA, the CDR3 is TGTGCCAGAAGTGAGCGAAGCACAGATACGCAGTATTTT.

This clonotype was found many times. The chain has TRBV12-3 or TRBV12-4 and TRBJ2-1; 8 bases line up with TRBD1. V was pared by 4 bases and J by 8 bases, with 4 bases of the junction left unmatched. The CDR3 runs 13 residues. The CDR3 region is CASSWTGHDEQFF. Written as DNA, the CDR3 is TGTGCCAGCAGTTGGACAGGGCACGATGAGCAGTTCTTC.

The rearrangement links TRBV27 to TRBJ2-3; 7 bases are a match to TRBD1. The CDR3 is made up of 14 amino acids. V shed 8 bases and J 0 bases; nucleotides not matched to a gene: 5. Germline loops: CDR1 MNHEY, CDR2 SMNVEV (reference sequence). CDR3 DNA sequence: TGTGCCAGCTGGGACAGCTCCAGCACAGATACGCAGTATTTT. Amino acids: CASWDSSSTDTQYF.

The rearrangement uses TRBV29-1 and TRBJ2-3; perhaps TRBD2 as D (6 bases). Germline V gene lookup returns CDR1 SQVTM and CDR2 ANQGSEA. The CDR3 is 13 amino acids. V was trimmed by 7 bases and J by 4 bases, leaving 15 bases between them. The CDR3 is CSAGLFQPDTQYF. The CDR3 DNA reads TGCAGCGCTGGACTATTTCAACCAGATACGCAGTATTTT.

The chain recombines TRBV10-3 with TRBJ2-3, with D perhaps TRBD1 (5 bases). Germline-derived CDR1 and CDR2 are ENHRY and SYGVKD. This CDR3 is built from 17 residues. The V end lost 2 bases, the J end lost 0 bases, and 15 bases lay between the germline ends. The DNA of the CDR3 is TGTGCCATCAGTGAGAGGGGTCGAAGAACTAGCACAGATACGCAGTATTTT. It encodes CAISERGRRTSTDTQYF.

The chain uses TRBV27 and TRBJ2-7; 9 bases match TRBD1. J was trimmed by 5 bases and V by 8 bases; bases with no gene match: 7. The germline gives CDR1 MNHEY, CDR2 SMNVEV (reference sequence). This CDR3 has 13 amino acids. CDR3 sequence: CASRRTGVHEQYF. CDR3 sequence (DNA): TGTGCCAGCCGAAGGACAGGGGTCCACGAGCAGTACTTC.

This clonotype was counted ten times or more. The rearrangement uses TRBV28 and TRBJ2-5; maybe TRBD2 (7 bases). Germline V CDR1 and CDR2: MDHEN, SYDVKM. Trimming removed 7 bases at V and 5 bases at J, with 17 bases between. CDR3 length equals 14 residues. The CDR3 is CASIRWRGGETQYF. In DNA, the CDR3 is TGTGCCAGCATCCGGTGGAGGGGGGGGGAGACCCAGTACTTC.

This clonotype was detected ten times or more. V usage is TRBV19 and J usage is TRBJ1-1, with D maybe TRBD1 (5 bases). Trimming took 7 bases from V and 8 from J, leaving 20 bases between them. Germline CDR1 and CDR2: LNHDA and SQIVND (reference sequence). The CDR3 sequence is 14 residues long. The CDR3 loop reads CASTPRGLGQEAFF. DNA of the CDR3: TGTGCCAGTACCCCCCGGGGGTTGGGCCAGGAAGCTTTCTTT.

This clonotype appeared many times. The chain carries TRBV3-1 and TRBJ2-3; D gene uncertain. Trimming stripped 1 base from V and 2 bases from J, with 10 bases between. The CDR3 loop spans 15 amino acids. CDR1 and CDR2 (germline): LGHDT, YNNKEL (reference sequence). The CDR3 sequence is CASSQGLWITDTQYF. The DNA for the CDR3 is TGTGCCAGCAGCCAAGGCCTGTGGATCACAGATACGCAGTATTTT.

In this sample, this clonotype turned up many times. The chain carries TRBV7-8 and TRBJ2-3, with 8 bases identical to TRBD2. Germline CDR1 and CDR2: SGHVS and FQNEAQ. The CDR3 is made up of 16 amino acids. With 5 bases clipped from V and 3 bases from J, the junction kept 10 bases outside the gene matches. This chain's CDR3 is CASSPLAGRGTDTQYF. The CDR3 DNA sequence: TGTGCCAGCAGCCCGTTAGCGGGGCGGGGGACAGATACGCAGTATTTT.

This rearrangement joins TRBV9 to TRBJ2-7, with a weak D call TRBD1 (6 bases). The V gene lost 4 bases and the J gene lost 2 bases, with 13 bases spanning the gap. Germline V gives CDR1 SGDLS, CDR2 YYNGEE. The CDR3 loop spans 14 amino acids. The CDR3 region has the DNA TGTGCCAGCAGCCCCCCACAGGGTCCCTACGAGCAGTACTTC. Protein product: CASSPPQGPYEQYF.

In this sample, this clonotype turned up a few times. V and J are TRBV12-3 or TRBV12-4 and TRBJ2-6; D unresolved. The germline V and J ends were trimmed by 7 bases and 0 bases, with 10 bases remaining between them. The CDR3 has 15 amino acids. CDR3 sequence (DNA): TGTGCCAGCAACACTCCCTACTCTGGGGCCAACGTCCTGACTTTC. Translation: CASNTPYSGANVLTF.

This clonotype was detected many times. The chain carries TRBV7-8 and TRBJ1-1, with D tentatively TRBD1 (5 bases). The CDR3 sequence is 17 residues long. V was clipped by 6 bases and J by 3 bases, with 23 bases between them. Germline V lookup: CDR1 SGHVS, CDR2 FQNEAQ. CDR3 bases: TGTGCCAGCAGAGGGCAATGGGGGGAGTTAGAGGACACTGAAGCTTTCTTT. The encoded protein is CASRGQWGELEDTEAFF.

This clonotype was found a few times. The rearrangement uses TRBV20-1 and TRBJ2-1; 8 positions agree with TRBD2. Germline CDR1 and CDR2: DFQATT and SNEGSKA (reference sequence). The CDR3 has 15 residues. V was pared by 4 bases and J by 5 bases, with 10 bases of the junction left unmatched. The CDR3 DNA sequence: TGCAGTGCTAACCCGGTAGGACTAGCTAACAATGAGCAGTTCTTC. The encoded protein is CSANPVGLANNEQFF.

J is TRBJ1-5 and V is TRBV19, with a tentative D call TRBD1 (6 bases). Germline-derived CDR1 and CDR2 are LNHDA and SQIVND (reference sequence). V was shortened by 10 bases and J by 0 bases, with 13 bases between the two germline ends. The length of the CDR3 is 14 residues. The CDR3 protein is CATTDSYSNQPQHF. For the CDR3, the DNA is TGTGCCACAACGGACAGTTATAGCAATCAGCCCCAGCATTTT.

CDR3 DNA sequence: TGTGCCAGCAGCTTCGGCCTAGAGACCCAGTACTTC. This translates into CASSFGLETQYF. The rearrangement uses TRBV7-9 and TRBJ2-5; D remains unclear. V was trimmed by 3 bases and J by 4 bases, leaving 6 bases between them. The CDR3 is 12 residues long. Germline V gene data show CDR1 as SEHNR and CDR2 as FQNEAQ (reference sequence).

The chain recombines TRBV2 with TRBJ2-7; 8 bases align to TRBD1. V lost 8 bases to trimming and J lost 2 bases; unmatched junction nucleotides: 5. CDR1 is SNHLY, CDR2 FYNNEI, per germline. The CDR3 contains 13 residues. CDR3 region: CASQTGVPYEQYF. Here the CDR3 DNA reads TGTGCCAGCCAGACAGGGGTCCCCTACGAGCAGTACTTC.

The chain is built from TRBV2 and TRBJ2-2; D uncertain. CDR3 length equals 13 residues. Germline CDR1 reads SNHLY; CDR2 reads FYNNEI. The V end lost 9 bases, the J end lost 7 bases, and 15 bases lay between the germline ends. The CDR3 sequence: CASTGLVGGELFF. The CDR3 DNA is TGTGCCAGTACGGGTCTAGTAGGCGGGGAGCTGTTTTTT.

This clonotype was detected ten times or more. This chain joins TRBV7-9 and TRBJ2-3, with 9 bases fitting TRBD2. Germline V gives CDR1 SEHNR, CDR2 FQNEAQ (reference sequence). J lost 0 bases, V lost 5 bases, and 6 bases had no gene match. The CDR3 runs 16 residues. CDR3 sequence reads: CASSRPSGASTDTQYF. The CDR3 DNA reads as TGTGCCAGCAGCCGGCCTAGCGGGGCTAGCACAGATACGCAGTATTTT.

This clonotype was seen only a few times. The CDR3 bases are TGTGCCAGCGACAGGGAGAACACCGGGGAGCTGTTTTTT. It yields the protein CASDRENTGELFF. V usage is TRBV12-3 or TRBV12-4 and J usage is TRBJ2-2; 7 bases are a match to TRBD1. V was pared by 8 bases and J by 1 base, with 1 base of the junction left unmatched. The CDR3 totals 13 residues.